The next 20 T cell receptor beta chains were all read from a single sample in a study of blood T cell repertoires in COVID-19. Clones were read by immunoSEQ multiplex PCR, and TCRdb kept only the in-frame ones, dropping some. The sample shows hundreds of thousands of clones, about 85% of them seen only once. Sequencing was done on a sample of peripheral blood. Source of these receptors: a woman aged 18-29 years with acute or convalescent COVID-19.

This clone is a singleton in its sample. V gene TRBV30 combines with J gene TRBJ1-6; D perhaps matches TRBD1 (6 bases). This CDR3 comprises 13 residues. The V gene's germline CDR1 is GTSNPN and CDR2 SVGIG (reference sequence). The V and J ends lost 5 bases and 10 bases respectively, with 15 bases between them. In DNA, the CDR3 is TGTGCCTGGGCAGGGGAAGTCCTGTCACCCCTCCACTTT. Amino acids: CAWAGEVLSPLHF.

The CDR3 DNA reads as TGTGCCAGCAGAGGTACTAGTGGGGAAGATACGCAGTATTTT. It specifies CASRGTSGEDTQYF. The V gene is TRBV9, the J gene TRBJ2-3; D is perhaps TRBD2 (5 bases). Trimming cost V 5 bases and J 5 bases, with 15 bases left between them. This CDR3 is 14 amino acids long. Germline CDR1 and CDR2: SGDLS and YYNGEE.

The chain combines TRBV5-1 with TRBJ1-1; D might be TRBD1 (6 bases). With 2 bases removed from V and 4 bases from J, the gap between germline ends came to 12 bases. CDR1 and CDR2 (germline): SGHRS, YFSETQ. The CDR3 contains 14 residues. CDR3 nucleotide sequence: TGCGCCAGCAGCTTCGGCAGGGGAAGCACTGAAGCTTTCTTT. Residues: CASSFGRGSTEAFF.

This clone is a singleton in its sample. V is TRBV5-1 and J is TRBJ2-2; TRBD1 aligns across 9 bases. Trimming at V came to 4 bases and at J to 6 bases, leaving 13 bases not matched to a gene. The CDR3 runs to 17 residues. CDR1 and CDR2 (germline): SGHRS, YFSETQ. The CDR3 DNA reads TGCGCCAGCAGCCTCCTAGATTTAAGACAGGGGGCCGGGGAGCTGTTTTTT. This gives the protein CASSLLDLRQGAGELFF. The full variable domain, in which reference TRBV5-1 and TRBJ2-2 provide the parts outside the CDR3, is KAGVTQTPRYLIKTRGQQVTLSCSPISGHRSVSWYQQTPGQGLQFLFEYFSETQRNKGNFPGRFSGRQFSNSRSEMNVSTLELGDSALYLCASSLLDLRQGAGELFFGEGSRLTVL.

The chain couples TRBV6-4 to TRBJ1-2; TRBD1 might be the D (6 bases). V was cut by 10 bases and J by 8 bases, with 14 bases left in between. Germline V lookup: CDR1 MRHNA, CDR2 SNTAGT. The CDR3 has 11 residues. The chain's CDR3 is CANGGGLGYTF. In nucleotides, the CDR3 is TGTGCCAACGGGGGGGGGCTAGGCTACACCTTC.

In its sample, this clone was seen a few times. V and J are TRBV15 and TRBJ1-1, with 9 bases that match TRBD1. Germline CDR1 is LNHNV and CDR2 is YYDKDF (reference sequence). Unmatched junction bases numbered 11, after V lost 4 bases and J lost 2 bases. There are 17 residues in the CDR3. CDR3 bases: TGTGCCACCAGCAAACCGACCGGGACAGGGTTAAACACTGAAGCTTTCTTT. This codes for CATSKPTGTGLNTEAFF.

The rearrangement links TRBV19 to TRBJ2-1; no firm D call. This CDR3 region has 15 residues. Trimming took off 3 bases at V and 9 bases at J, with 18 bases between the two ends. CDR1 is LNHDA, CDR2 SQIVND, per germline (reference sequence). The CDR3 DNA sequence: TGTGCCAGTAGTATCCCTGACCAGAGGATAGGTGAGCAGTTCTTC. Its protein product is CASSIPDQRIGEQFF.

Here the CDR3 reads CASSDQGADTEAFF. CDR3 in DNA: TGTGCCAGTAGTGACCAGGGGGCTGACACTGAAGCTTTCTTT. The V and J genes are TRBV19 and TRBJ1-1; 8 nucleotides line up with TRBD1. From germline, CDR1 is LNHDA and CDR2 SQIVND (reference sequence). V gave up 5 bases and J gave up 3 bases; unmatched junction bases: 5. The CDR3 runs 14 residues.

CDR3 region: CSGMDRTNTGELFF. CDR3 DNA: TGCAGCGGGATGGACAGAACGAACACCGGGGAGCTGTTTTTT. J is TRBJ2-2 and V is TRBV29-1; D possibly corresponds to TRBD1 (6 bases). The V and J ends lost 7 bases and 0 bases respectively, with 12 bases between them. The length of the CDR3 is 14 residues. Germline V gives CDR1 SQVTM, CDR2 ANQGSEA.

This rearrangement joins TRBV6-5 to TRBJ2-5, with D maybe TRBD2 (6 bases). Germline CDR1 and CDR2: MNHEY and SVGAGI. CDR3 length: 15 amino acids. Trimming left V 6 bases short and J 5 bases short, with 19 bases between. Written as DNA, the CDR3 is TGTGCCAGCAGGATAACGGGACTCCCGCGTGAGACCCAGTACTTC. Translation gives CASRITGLPRETQYF.

The chain employs TRBV3-1 (or the pseudogene TRBV3-2) and TRBJ2-1; TRBD2 aligns across 13 bases. CDR3 size: 16 residues. Germline V CDR1 and CDR2: LGHDT, YNNKEL (reference sequence). The J segment lost 5 bases and the V segment lost 6 bases, leaving 7 bases of the junction unmatched. This chain's CDR3 is CASRVTSGRANNEQFF. DNA for the CDR3: TGTGCCAGCAGGGTAACTAGCGGGAGGGCGAACAATGAGCAGTTCTTC.

This chain connects TRBV18 to TRBJ1-3; TRBD1 might be the D (6 bases). V dropped 3 bases and J dropped 3 bases, with 18 bases sitting between them. Germline CDR1 and CDR2: KGHSH and LQKENI. There are 17 residues in the CDR3. This chain's CDR3 is CASSPTGYSRLGNTIYF. Here the CDR3 DNA reads TGTGCCAGCTCACCCACAGGGTATAGTCGTCTTGGAAACACCATATATTTT.

This chain connects TRBV2 to TRBJ1-4, with TRBD1 identical over 9 bases. Losses at the gene ends were 5 bases for V and 6 bases for J; bases not matched to a gene: 10. The germline gives CDR1 SNHLY, CDR2 FYNNEI. The CDR3 runs to 16 residues. The CDR3 loop reads CASSRSSWDRDEKLFF. In DNA form, the CDR3 reads TGTGCCAGCAGTCGCTCAAGTTGGGACAGGGATGAAAAACTGTTTTTT.

The chain recombines TRBV6-1 with TRBJ2-1; the D is unclear. The V gene's germline CDR1 is MNHNS and CDR2 SASEGT. CDR3 length: 12 amino acids. With 2 bases removed from V and 6 bases from J, the gap between germline ends came to 5 bases. The CDR3 spells CASSETGNEQFF. In nucleotides, the CDR3 is TGTGCCAGCAGTGAAACGGGCAATGAGCAGTTCTTC.

This CDR3 reads CASRYRSVNTEAFF. The CDR3 nucleotides read TGTGCCAGCAGATACAGGAGTGTGAACACTGAAGCTTTCTTT. This chain connects TRBV2 to TRBJ1-1; D may be TRBD1 (5 bases). The V end was cut by 6 bases, the J end by 0 bases, with 11 bases between. The CDR3 is 14 amino acids. Germline CDR1 is SNHLY and CDR2 is FYNNEI. Drawing the rest from reference TRBV2 and TRBJ1-1, the complete variable domain is EPEVTQTPSHQVTQMGQEVILRCVPISNHLYFYWYRQILGQKVEFLVSFYNNEISEKSEIFDDQFSVERPDGSNFTLKIRSTKLEDSAMYFCASRYRSVNTEAFFGQGTRLTVV.

Regarding this clone: Other DNA sequences in the same sample also yield this CDR3. The J gene is TRBJ1-6, the V gene TRBV6-5; 8 bases line up with TRBD1. The ends lost 0 bases at V and 7 bases at J; junction bases unmatched: 2. Germline V gene lookup returns CDR1 MNHEY and CDR2 SVGAGI. There are 15 residues in the CDR3. CDR3 sequence: CASSYSRQGNSPLHF. The CDR3 region has the DNA TGTGCCAGCAGTTACTCGAGACAGGGGAATTCACCCCTCCACTTT.

V gene TRBV27 combines with J gene TRBJ2-1; 11 bases agree with TRBD2. After removal of 6 bases from V and 0 bases from J, the junction contained 10 bases not matched to a gene. The length of the CDR3 is 18 residues. Germline loops: CDR1 MNHEY, CDR2 SMNVEV (reference sequence). The CDR3 is CASRWRLAGGGSYNEQFF. The CDR3 region has the DNA TGTGCCAGCAGGTGGCGGCTAGCGGGGGGCGGCTCCTACAATGAGCAGTTCTTC.

This chain joins TRBV29-1 and TRBJ2-1; the match to TRBD2 covers 9 bases. The CDR3 extends over 15 amino acids. Germline CDR1 SQVTM, CDR2 ANQGSEA. V was clipped by 5 bases and J by 6 bases; unmatched bases: 11. The CDR3 DNA sequence: TGCAGCGTTAAGGGGGGCGGGAGGGCCCTCAATGAGCAGTTCTTC. Translation gives CSVKGGGRALNEQFF.

This clone was detected only once. V and J are TRBV5-1 and TRBJ1-2, with D maybe TRBD1 (6 bases). Germline V gene sequence: CDR1 SGHRS, CDR2 YFSETQ. Trimming removed 0 bases at V and 10 bases at J, with 13 bases between. The CDR3 length is 13 residues. In nucleotides, the CDR3 is TGCGCCAGCAGCTTGGAAGGGCTGGGGGCCTACACCTTC. Translation gives CASSLEGLGAYTF.

The chain links TRBV2 to TRBJ1-5; possibly TRBD1 for D (5 bases). This CDR3 is 16 amino acids long. Germline V gives CDR1 SNHLY, CDR2 FYNNEI. V was pared by 4 bases and J by 3 bases, with 16 bases between. CDR3 amino acids: CASSVSLGGDNQPQHF. The CDR3 DNA is TGTGCCAGCAGTGTCTCTCTGGGGGGAGACAATCAGCCCCAGCATTTT.